Listed here is a single T cell receptor (beta chain). Its antigen is still unknown. Between roughly 20,000 and 1,100,000 sorted cells, with 10%, 30% or 50% RNA, yielded naive CD8 libraries. Naive CD8 T cells, phenotype CD8+CD4-CCR7+CD45RA+, were sorted. The entry originates in a study of molecular identifiers for immune sequencing clone quantification. About the research overall: Replicates split RNA from roughly 18,000 or 92,000 naive CD8 cells five ways, and the researchers sequenced four portions. Points from the study as a whole: Spiked Jurkat TCR RNA equivalent to one cell was reportedly detectable in approximately 970,000 naive cells.

TCRdb recomputed calls from the PCR reads with MiXCR, one row per CDR3 protein. Of approximately 500,000 distinct CDR3 sequences listed, 20% to 25% are singletons. The CDR3 has 15 residues. Germline assignment: CDR1 LGHNA and CDR2 YNFKEQ. Trimming removed 5 bases from V and 4 bases from J, with 16 bases in between. The sequencing sample was made of naive CD8+ T cells from blood, with Jurkat cell RNA spiked in. Subset indicated: FACS-sorted CD8+CD4-CCR7+CD45RA+ naive T cells. This chain links TRBV4-2 with TRBJ2-3; no definite D call. This sequence originates from a human donor in good health. Some libraries in this study had Jurkat cell RNA spiked in. The CDR3 spells CASSGSLSEADTQYF. Written as DNA, the CDR3 is TGTGCCAGCAGCGGTTCCCTGTCGGAAGCAGATACGCAGTATTTT.